Below, 26 T cell receptor beta chains from the same sample are listed, as sequenced in a study of blood T cells in healthy people across ages. The use of a sample-barcoded 5' primer and a J-beta primer mix characterized a second PCR of about 6 to 12 cycles. MiXCR, run by TCRdb on the 5' RACE reads, gives a single entry per CDR3 protein. The sample holds more than 1,400,000 distinct CDR3 sequences, 35% to 45% seen once. Sample: blood. The receptors derive from a woman aged 18-35 years in good health.

The V call is TRBV6-5, the J call TRBJ2-5, with D hard to call. The CDR3 is made up of 12 amino acids. The germline V gene has CDR1 MNHEY and CDR2 SVGAGI. Trimming removed 5 bases at V and 11 bases at J, with 15 bases between. CDR3 loop: CASSSTRAEQYF. CDR3 in DNA: TGTGCCAGCAGTAGCACCCGGGCAGAGCAGTACTTC.

The rearrangement uses TRBV12-3 or TRBV12-4 and TRBJ2-3; 10 bases align to TRBD2. Losses at the gene ends were 1 base for V and 6 bases for J; bases not matched to a gene: 7. CDR3 length: 16 residues. The CDR3, as DNA: TGTGCCAGCAGTTTAGGTAGCGGGAGGACCGAGGATACGCAGTATTTT. It encodes CASSLGSGRTEDTQYF.

This chain joins TRBV20-1 and TRBJ2-1, with D unclear. The CDR3 covers 14 residues. Trimming removed 1 base at V and 2 bases at J, with 9 bases between. The V gene's germline CDR1 is DFQATT and CDR2 SNEGSKA (reference sequence). The CDR3 here is CSARGIDPYNEQFF. CDR3 in DNA: TGCAGTGCTAGAGGTATCGACCCCTACAATGAGCAGTTCTTC.

This chain connects TRBV7-6 to TRBJ2-1; TRBD2 matches at 11 bases. Trimming at V came to 5 bases and at J to 9 bases, leaving 18 bases not matched to a gene. Germline V lookup: CDR1 SGHVS, CDR2 FNYEAQ. This CDR3 contains 18 residues. The CDR3 spells CASSTDGTSGGLWGEQFF. The CDR3, as DNA: TGTGCCAGCAGCACGGATGGGACTAGCGGAGGGCTTTGGGGTGAGCAGTTCTTC.

This clonotype has only a few counts. V gene TRBV10-3 combines with J gene TRBJ2-4; perhaps TRBD1 as D (5 bases). The DNA end lines up better with TRBJ2-7; the J call may be wrong. CDR3 size: 14 residues. Germline V gene data show CDR1 as ENHRY and CDR2 as SYGVKD. This chain's CDR3 is CAIRTDIGWREQYF. For the CDR3, the DNA is TGTGCCATCAGGACGGACATCGGTTGGCGCGAGCAGTACTTC.

This rearrangement joins TRBV20-1 to TRBJ2-4, with D tentatively TRBD2 (5 bases). CDR1 is DFQATT, CDR2 SNEGSKA, per germline (reference sequence). V gave up 0 bases and J gave up 13 bases, with 22 bases separating them. The length of the CDR3 is 15 residues. The CDR3 sequence: CSARDVGRGYNEQYF. CDR3 nucleotides: TGCAGTGCTAGAGATGTAGGGAGAGGGTACAATGAGCAGTACTTC.

As to this clonotype: A read error may explain this, as a much larger clone is one base away. The chain recombines TRBV20-1 with TRBJ2-1; D not certain. V was trimmed by 4 bases and J by 6 bases, leaving 4 bases between them. The CDR3 contains 10 residues. The germline CDR1 and CDR2 sequences are DFQATT and SNEGSKA (reference sequence). As DNA, the CDR3 is TGCAGTGCTATGGGCAATGAGCAGTTCTTC. Encoded protein: CSAMGNEQFF.

This clonotype was found many times. The V call is TRBV13, the J call TRBJ2-7; TRBD1 matches at 10 bases. The CDR3 is made up of 12 amino acids. The ends lost 5 bases at V and 7 bases at J; junction bases unmatched: 2. In germline, CDR1 is PRHDT, CDR2 FYEKMQ (reference sequence). CDR3 sequence: CASSRTGGEQYF. DNA of the CDR3: TGTGCCAGCAGCCGGACAGGGGGTGAGCAGTACTTC. The entire variable domain, with the rest obtained from reference TRBV13 and TRBJ2-7, is as follows: AAGVIQSPRHLIKEKRETATLKCYPIPRHDTVYWYQQGPGQDPQFLISFYEKMQSDKGSIPDRFSAQQFSDYHSELNMSSLELGDSALYFCASSRTGGEQYFGPGTRLTVT.

This clonotype occurred many times. The V call is TRBV18, the J call TRBJ2-5; 7 nucleotides match TRBD2. The trim removed 8 bases at V and 4 bases at J, leaving 4 bases unmatched. The CDR3 extends over 12 amino acids. The germline CDR1 and CDR2 sequences are KGHSH and LQKENI. The DNA for the CDR3 is TGTGCCAGCAGTCCTAGCGGAGAGACCCAGTACTTC. This translates into CASSPSGETQYF. Drawing the rest from reference TRBV18 and TRBJ2-5, the complete variable domain is NAGVMQNPRHLVRRRGQEARLRCSPMKGHSHVYWYRQLPEEGLKFMVYLQKENIIDESGMPKERFSAEFPKEGPSILRIQQVVRGDSAAYFCASSPSGETQYFGPGTRLLVL.

The rearrangement links TRBV20-1 to TRBJ2-7, with TRBD1 identical over 7 bases. CDR3 length: 15 amino acids. V lost 4 bases, J lost 0 bases, and 9 bases stayed unmatched. Germline CDR1 DFQATT, CDR2 SNEGSKA (reference sequence). The CDR3 is CSATSGTEISYEQYF. The CDR3, as DNA: TGCAGTGCTACCTCCGGGACAGAGATCTCCTACGAGCAGTACTTC.

This clonotype occurred once. The gene calls are TRBV5-1 and TRBJ2-5; 11 bases are a match to TRBD1. Germline lookup yields CDR1 SGHRS and CDR2 YFSETQ. The CDR3 covers 18 residues. The junction had 14 bases not matched to a gene; V was cut back by 3 bases and J by 4 bases. The CDR3 loop is CASSSYSPGTGGRETQYF. In DNA, the CDR3 is TGCGCCAGCAGCTCGTATTCTCCTGGGACAGGGGGTCGAGAGACCCAGTACTTC.

The chain couples TRBV12-3 or TRBV12-4 to TRBJ2-3; 7 nucleotides line up with TRBD2. The CDR3 runs to 14 residues. Losses at the gene ends were 5 bases for V and 1 base for J; bases not matched to a gene: 3. Here the CDR3 reads CASSITSGTDTQYF. The CDR3 DNA sequence: TGTGCCAGCAGTATAACTAGCGGCACAGATACGCAGTATTTT.

Only a few counts were recorded for this clonotype. The chain recombines TRBV6-1 with TRBJ2-5; TRBD2 agrees at 9 bases. With V trimmed by 4 bases and J by 3 bases, 3 bases remained unmatched. The CDR3 spans 14 residues. CDR1 is MNHNS and CDR2 is SASEGT in the germline V gene. The CDR3 nucleotides are TGTGCCAGCAGTGTCGTAGCGGGAGAAGAGACCCAGTACTTC. It codes for CASSVVAGEETQYF.

This clonotype showed up just a few times. V is TRBV6-5 and J is TRBJ2-3; 8 bases map to TRBD2. The CDR3 has 17 amino acids. Germline loops: CDR1 MNHEY, CDR2 SVGAGI. V was clipped by 3 bases and J by 4 bases; unmatched bases: 12. The CDR3 loop reads CASSYAPGLVFSDTQYF. In DNA, the CDR3 is TGTGCCAGCAGTTATGCTCCGGGACTAGTTTTCTCAGATACGCAGTATTTT.

Only a few counts were recorded for this clonotype. The chain employs TRBV6-5 and TRBJ2-5, with a tentative D call TRBD2 (6 bases). CDR3 length: 15 amino acids. The V end lost 6 bases, the J end lost 1 base, and 15 bases lay between the germline ends. Germline-derived CDR1 and CDR2 are MNHEY and SVGAGI. CDR3 sequence: CASSSDGGTQETQYF. The CDR3 DNA reads as TGTGCCAGCAGCTCGGACGGAGGGACCCAAGAGACCCAGTACTTC.

The chain uses TRBV20-1 and TRBJ2-7; perhaps TRBD2 as D (7 bases). The V end lost 3 bases, the J end lost 4 bases, and 19 bases lay between the germline ends. The CDR3 spans 15 residues. CDR1 DFQATT and CDR2 SNEGSKA come from the germline V gene (reference sequence). In DNA form, the CDR3 reads TGCAGTGCTAGCCTCCCCTCGGGGGGCAAATACGAGCAGTACTTC. This sequence encodes CSASLPSGGKYEQYF.

As for this clonotype: Since a much larger clone is just one base distant, this may be a read error. CDR3 loop: CASSVTGTSGVNEQYF. DNA for the CDR3: TGTGCCAGCAGCGTAACCGGGACTAGCGGGGTCAATGAGCAGTACTTC. The chain links TRBV9 to TRBJ2-7, with 13 bases lining up with TRBD2. The J segment lost 7 bases and the V segment lost 1 base, leaving 8 bases of the junction unmatched. CDR1 is SGDLS and CDR2 is YYNGEE in the germline V gene. CDR3 length: 16 amino acids.

This clonotype came up a few times. The chain combines TRBV12-3 or TRBV12-4 with TRBJ2-1, with TRBD2 matching 13 bases. The CDR3 is 15 amino acids. J lost 9 bases, V lost 6 bases, and 8 bases had no gene match. The CDR3 DNA sequence: TGTGCCAGCAGCAGGACTAGCGGGAGACGTGGTGAGCAGTTCTTC. This encodes CASSRTSGRRGEQFF.

V and J are TRBV15 and TRBJ2-1, with 13 bases fitting TRBD2. The CDR3 has 18 residues. With 0 bases clipped from V and 6 bases from J, the junction kept 8 bases outside the gene matches. CDR1 and CDR2 (germline): LNHNV, YYDKDF (reference sequence). CDR3 region: CATSRDPSGLAGSNEQFF. CDR3 nucleotide sequence: TGTGCCACCAGCAGAGACCCCTCGGGACTAGCGGGATCCAATGAGCAGTTCTTC.

This clonotype was picked up many times. The chain is built from TRBV7-8 and TRBJ1-4, with D possibly being TRBD1 (5 bases). The V gene lost 5 bases and the J gene lost 7 bases, with 23 bases spanning the gap. Germline assignment: CDR1 SGHVS and CDR2 FQNEAQ. CDR3 length: 17 residues. CDR3 coding DNA: TGTGCCAGCAGCCCTTTGGGGCAAGGGGCCGTGGGTGAAAAACTGTTTTTT. Translating gives CASSPLGQGAVGEKLFF.

A word on this clonotype: A read error may account for a junction end that differs from germline. The genes are TRBV3-1 and TRBJ1-2; D call uncertain. The CDR3 is 14 residues long. Germline V CDR1 and CDR2: LGHDT, YNNKEL (reference sequence). The CDR3 coding sequence is TGTGCCTGCAGCCAAGATCAACAAGGGTATGGCTACACCTTC. It translates to CACSQDQQGYGYTF.

The chain recombines TRBV29-1 with TRBJ2-3; 7 nucleotides align to TRBD1. V shed 1 base and J 11 bases; nucleotides not matched to a gene: 12. Germline V lookup: CDR1 SQVTM, CDR2 ANQGSEA. The CDR3 loop spans 14 amino acids. The CDR3 here is CSVEGYGTAYGQYF. As DNA, the CDR3 is TGCAGCGTTGAAGGATACGGGACAGCTTACGGGCAGTATTTT.

This clonotype has a handful of counts. V is TRBV21-1 and J is TRBJ2-1; the D call TRBD2 from the table was never checked on the DNA. TRBV21-1 is a pseudogene. The CDR3 consists of 20 residues. As DNA, the CDR3 is TGTGCCAGCAGCAAAGCCCTACAACTAGCGGGAGGGCCTTGGTACAATGAGCAGTTCTTC. Residues: CASSKALQLAGGPWYNEQFF.

CDR3 coding DNA: TGTGCCAGCAGTCGATGGAGGACAGGGGTTCAAGATACGCAGTATTTT. Amino acids: CASSRWRTGVQDTQYF. The V call is TRBV12-3 or TRBV12-4, the J call TRBJ2-3; 9 nucleotides line up with TRBD1. The CDR3 sequence is 16 residues long. With V trimmed by 5 bases and J by 5 bases, 11 bases remained unmatched.

This clonotype occurred a few times. The gene calls are TRBV5-1 and TRBJ2-1; 11 bases are shared with TRBD2. V was clipped by 0 bases and J by 6 bases; unmatched bases: 2. The germline V gene encodes CDR1 SGHRS and CDR2 YFSETQ. This CDR3 region has 15 residues. The DNA for the CDR3 is TGCGCCAGCAGCTTGGACCTAGCGGGGGGCAATGAGCAGTTCTTC. Protein product: CASSLDLAGGNEQFF.

This sequence joins TRBV20-1 and TRBJ2-5; 7 bases are shared with TRBD2. The DNA end is a closer match to TRBJ2-4, so the J assignment may be wrong. Germline CDR1 reads DFQATT; CDR2 reads SNEGSKA (reference sequence). This CDR3 is built from 15 residues. CDR3 bases: TGCAGTGCTAGAGAAGGGAGCGGGGTTAAAAACATTCAGTACTTC. Amino acid sequence: CSAREGSGVKNIQYF.